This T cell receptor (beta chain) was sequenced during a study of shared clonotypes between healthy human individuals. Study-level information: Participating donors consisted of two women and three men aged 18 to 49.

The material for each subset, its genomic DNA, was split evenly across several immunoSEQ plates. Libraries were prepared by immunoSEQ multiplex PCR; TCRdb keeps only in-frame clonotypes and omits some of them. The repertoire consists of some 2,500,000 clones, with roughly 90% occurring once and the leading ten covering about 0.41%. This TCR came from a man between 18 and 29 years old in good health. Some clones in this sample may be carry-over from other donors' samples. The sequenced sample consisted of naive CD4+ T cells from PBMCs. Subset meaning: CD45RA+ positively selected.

DNA of the CDR3: TGTGCCAGCAGCGTAGGGCAGGATGCCGAGCAGTACTTC. Amino acids: CASSVGQDAEQYF. The chain is built from TRBV9 and TRBJ2-7; D uncertain. Germline CDR1 and CDR2: SGDLS and YYNGEE. The CDR3 is made up of 13 amino acids. Trimming stripped 0 bases from V and 6 bases from J, with 10 bases between.